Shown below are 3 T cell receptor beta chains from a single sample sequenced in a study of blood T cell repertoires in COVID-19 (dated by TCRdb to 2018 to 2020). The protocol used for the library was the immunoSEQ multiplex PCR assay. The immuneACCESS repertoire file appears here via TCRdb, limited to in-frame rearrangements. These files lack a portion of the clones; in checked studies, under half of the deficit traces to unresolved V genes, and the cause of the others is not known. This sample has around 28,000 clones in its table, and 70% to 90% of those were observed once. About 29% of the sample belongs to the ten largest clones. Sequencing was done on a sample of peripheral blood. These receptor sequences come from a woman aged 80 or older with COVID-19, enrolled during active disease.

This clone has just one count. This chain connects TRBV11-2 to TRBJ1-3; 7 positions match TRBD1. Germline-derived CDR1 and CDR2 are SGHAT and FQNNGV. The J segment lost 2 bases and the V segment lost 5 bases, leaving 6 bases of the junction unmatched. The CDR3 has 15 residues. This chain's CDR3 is CASSTGVEPGNTIYF. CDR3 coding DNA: TGTGCCAGCAGCACAGGGGTCGAGCCTGGAAACACCATATATTTT.

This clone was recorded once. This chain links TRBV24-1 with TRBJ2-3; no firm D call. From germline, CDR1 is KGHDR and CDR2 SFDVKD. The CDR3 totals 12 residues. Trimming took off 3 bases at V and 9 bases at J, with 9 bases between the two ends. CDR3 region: CATSDTRGTQYF. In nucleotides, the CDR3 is TGTGCCACCAGTGATACACGAGGAACGCAGTATTTT.

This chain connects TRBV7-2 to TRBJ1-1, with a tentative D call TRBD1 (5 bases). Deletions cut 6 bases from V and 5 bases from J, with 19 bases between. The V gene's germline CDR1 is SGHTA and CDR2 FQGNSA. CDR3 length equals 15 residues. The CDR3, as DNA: TGTGCCAGCAGAGCCTCGGTTGCCCGGGGGACTGAAGCTTTCTTT. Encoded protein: CASRASVARGTEAFF.